This TCR beta chain appears in the sequencing data of a study of shared clonotypes between healthy human individuals. Researchers divided each subset's genomic DNA evenly across several immunoSEQ plates. Method: immunoSEQ multiplex PCR; TCRdb's copy keeps in-frame clones and lacks some. The table records fewer than 3 million clones, under 95% of them present only once. This clone was seen a single time. Germline V gene lookup returns CDR1 SGHRS and CDR2 YFSETQ. This CDR3 spans 13 amino acids. Trimming removed 3 bases at V and 3 bases at J, with 9 bases between. The receptor comes from a young man in good health. Some clones in this sample may be carry-over from other donors' samples. The sample taken for sequencing was naive CD4+ T cells from PBMCs. Indicated subset: CD45RA+ positively selected. The chain links TRBV5-1 to TRBJ1-1; D is unclear. CDR3 DNA: TGCGCCAGCAGCTGGGAGTCGGACACTGAAGCTTTCTTT. It translates to CASSWESDTEAFF.